This is a list of T cell receptor beta chains from one sample in a study of radiation and T cells in renal cell carcinoma. Sequenced by immunoSEQ multiplex PCR; TCRdb stores in-frame clones only, minus some. The table includes about 140,000 clones, roughly 80% detected once. The sample was blood, taken from a patient whose treatment included radiotherapy and nephrectomy. Receptors were obtained from a woman aged 45 to 65 with renal cell carcinoma. The CDR3 runs from the conserved cysteine through the conserved F or W. D genes are given only for firm matches. Clone size, where shown, is once, few, many, or a class for clones that have expanded.

V,D,size,J,DNA,CDR3
TRBV15,.,.,TRBJ2-2,TGTGCCACCAGCAGAGATCCCTGGGAAGGGGAGCTGTTTTTT,CATSRDPWEGELFF
TRBV14,TRBD2,.,TRBJ2-5,TGTGCCAGCAGCCAACTCTTGGGAGGGTCCAGGGAGACCCAGTACTTC,CASSQLLGGSRETQYF
TRBV28,.,.,TRBJ1-5,TGTGCCAGCAGTTCCGATTTGCCCCAGCATTTT,CASSSDLPQHF
TRBV27,TRBD1,.,TRBJ1-2,TGTGCCAGCTCCAGGGTAGGGACAGGGGGATCCTATGGCTACACCTTC,CASSRVGTGGSYGYTF
TRBV5-3,.,.,TRBJ1-1,TGTGCCAGAAGCTTGTTGGGGGGGCCGGACACTGAAGCTTTCTTT,CARSLLGGPDTEAFF
TRBV7-2,.,.,TRBJ1-5,TGTGCCAGCAGCTTTGCGCAGGGCTGGAGCAATCAGCCCCAGCATTTT,CASSFAQGWSNQPQHF
TRBV9,.,.,TRBJ2-1,TGTGCCAGCAGCGTAGCTACGGGTGGCAGGGCCGGTTCCTACAATGAGCAGTTCTTC,CASSVATGGRAGSYNEQFF
TRBV7-3,.,few,TRBJ2-7,TGTGCCAGCAGCTTAGGGACCACATCCTACGAGCAGTACTTC,CASSLGTTSYEQYF
TRBV28,.,.,TRBJ1-1,TGTGCCAGCAGTAAGGGGACTGAAGCTTTCTTT,CASSKGTEAFF
TRBV28,.,once,TRBJ1-2,TGTGCCAGCAGTTTACGGACCTATGGCTACACCTTC,CASSLRTYGYTF
TRBV5-4,.,.,TRBJ2-1,TGTGCCAGCAGCTTGGACTCCAGGGGGGCATTGTCCAACAATGAGCAGTTCTTC,CASSLDSRGALSNNEQFF
TRBV6-6,.,once,TRBJ2-3,TGTGCCAGCACCCCGACTACATATACGCAGTATTTT,CASTPTTYTQYF
TRBV7-2,.,few,TRBJ1-1,TGTGCCAGCAGCTTAAGCCAGAACACTGAAGCTTTCTTT,CASSLSQNTEAFF
TRBV4-3,TRBD1,few,TRBJ2-7,TGCGCCAGCAGCCAAGGAGGACAGGGGTTCTACGAGCAGTACTTC,CASSQGGQGFYEQYF
TRBV28,.,.,TRBJ1-1,TGTGCCAGCATGACTCCCGGGACCACTGAAGCTTTCTTT,CASMTPGTTEAFF
TRBV5-4,.,.,TRBJ1-2,TGTGCCAGCAGCTCGTCACGGGGGGCGCGTGGCTACACCTTC,CASSSSRGARGYTF
TRBV30,.,.,TRBJ1-2,TGTGCCTGGAGTGTACCGGCAGGCTTCTATGGCTACACCTTC,CAWSVPAGFYGYTF
TRBV2,.,.,TRBJ2-3,TGTGCCAGCAGTAAACAGGGTACCCACACAGATACGCAGTATTTT,CASSKQGTHTDTQYF
TRBV30,.,few,TRBJ1-2,TGTGCCTGGGACGGCTGGGGGGGAGGCTACACCTTC,CAWDGWGGGYTF
TRBV5-1,TRBD2,.,TRBJ2-2,TGCGCCAGCAGCTTAAGCGGGAGCACCGGGGAGCTGTTTTTT,CASSLSGSTGELFF
TRBV21-1,.,.,TRBJ2-7,TGTGCCAGCAGCAAGTGGGACAGGGTATGTGAGCAGTACTTC,CASSKWDRVCEQYF
TRBV27,TRBD1,once,TRBJ2-7,TGTGCCAGACCGGGACAGGGGGCGTACGAGCAGTACTTC,CARPGQGAYEQYF
TRBV7-2,.,few,TRBJ1-2,TGTGCCAGCATCCTTTCCGCGGGGGCTCGCTATGGCTACACCTTC,CASILSAGARYGYTF
TRBV7-2,.,.,TRBJ2-7,TGTGCCAGCAGCTCCCAGGGCAGTCGGTCCTACGAGCAGTACTTC,CASSSQGSRSYEQYF
TRBV28,TRBD2,.,TRBJ2-1,TGTGCCAGCAGTTCCTCCAGCGGGGGGCTCCGTAGCTCCTACAATGAGCAGTTCTTC,CASSSSSGGLRSSYNEQFF
TRBV5-1,.,.,TRBJ2-1,TGCGCCAGCAAGTGGGAGCGGGTTGACTCCTACAATGAGCAGTTCTTC,CASKWERVDSYNEQFF
TRBV19,TRBD2,.,TRBJ2-3,TGTGCCAGTAGTCCGCGAGGCGGGACTAGCGGGAGTGATACGCAGTATTTT,CASSPRGGTSGSDTQYF
TRBV6-1,TRBD1,once,TRBJ1-4,TGTGCCAGCATTAAGGACAGGGGGCGTGAAAAACTGTTTTTT,CASIKDRGREKLFF
TRBV4-3,.,.,TRBJ2-1,TGCGCCAGCAGCCAAGACCTAACCTCCTACAATGAGCAGTTCTTC,CASSQDLTSYNEQFF
TRBV10-3,.,.,TRBJ1-2,TGTGCCATCAGTGAGTCGACTCCCAACCGCTATGGCTACACCTTC,CAISESTPNRYGYTF
TRBV6-5,.,.,TRBJ1-1,TGTGCCAGCAGTTCAAGCGGTACAGCCACTGAAGCTTTCTTT,CASSSSGTATEAFF
TRBV5-1,TRBD1,.,TRBJ1-2,TGCGCCAGCAGCTTGGCTGGGACAGGGGAAATCTTC,CASSLAGTGEIF
TRBV6-6,.,.,TRBJ1-1,TGTGCGCAGCCGGGGGGTGGAGGGTCTTTCTTT,CAQPGGGGSFF
TRBV9,.,.,TRBJ1-2,TGTGCCAGCAGCGTAGGGCAGGGAGAGGGCGGCTACACCTTC,CASSVGQGEGGYTF
TRBV2,.,.,TRBJ2-3,TGTGCCAGCGGTACTCCTAGCACAGATACGCAGTATTTT,CASGTPSTDTQYF
TRBV7-9,.,.,TRBJ2-7,TGTGCCAGCAGCGGAGGGACAGCGAGTAACTCCTACGAGCAGTACTTC,CASSGGTASNSYEQYF
TRBV5-1,.,.,TRBJ2-7,TGCGCCAGCAGCCGTTCGGGGGCCTTCTCCTACGAGCAGTACTTC,CASSRSGAFSYEQYF
TRBV9,.,.,TRBJ2-1,TGTGCCAGCAGCGTAGCGGGACAAGAGCAGTTCTTC,CASSVAGQEQFF
TRBV19,TRBD1,.,TRBJ1-2,TGTGCCAGTAGTATACGGACAGGTCGCTACACCTTC,CASSIRTGRYTF
TRBV5-1,.,.,TRBJ1-2,TGCGCCAGCAGCTCAGAGACCCGACTCTATGGCTACACCTTC,CASSSETRLYGYTF
TRBV6-1,TRBD2,.,TRBJ2-7,TGTGCCAGCAGTCGGGACTATGGCGCCTACGAGCAGTACTTC,CASSRDYGAYEQYF
TRBV5-5,.,.,TRBJ1-1,TGTGCCAGCAGCTTGGGAGTTCCTCCCGAAGCTTTCTTT,CASSLGVPPEAFF
TRBV4-3,TRBD2,.,TRBJ2-1,TGCGCCAGCAGCCAAGACGGACTAGCGGCAAATGAGCAGTTCTTC,CASSQDGLAANEQFF
TRBV15,.,.,TRBJ2-5,TGTGCCACCAGCATCGGGACTGCAGAGACCCAGTACTTC,CATSIGTAETQYF
TRBV4-3,.,.,TRBJ1-6,TGCGCCAGCAGCCAAGATCGGGGGGATTCACCCCTCCACTTT,CASSQDRGDSPLHF
TRBV27,TRBD1,.,TRBJ1-2,TGTGCCAGCAGCCACGGCCCGGGACAGGTGCCTGGGGGCTACACCTTC,CASSHGPGQVPGGYTF